The next 11 T cell receptor beta chains were all read from a single sample in a study of cytomegalovirus exposure and HLA in healthy donors. Primers included in the PCR were 60 Vbeta and 13 Jbeta primers. Method: immunoSEQ multiplex PCR; TCRdb's copy keeps in-frame clones and lacks some. Of about 120,000 clones in the sample, roughly three quarters were seen once. What was sequenced was PBMCs. The receptors derive from a man younger than 35 in good health and CMV-seronegative.

CDR3 sequence: CAWSGIRDRNRNTEAFF. The CDR3 DNA follows: TGTGCCTGGAGTGGAATACGGGACAGAAATCGGAACACTGAAGCTTTCTTT. The genes are TRBV30 and TRBJ1-1; TRBD1 agrees at 7 bases. The junction had 12 bases not matched to a gene; V was cut back by 1 base and J by 1 base. The V gene's germline CDR1 is GTSNPN and CDR2 SVGIG (reference sequence). There are 17 residues in the CDR3.

This clone has a handful of counts. The chain combines TRBV6-1 with TRBJ1-5, with D uncertain. CDR1 and CDR2 (germline): MNHNS, SASEGT. The V end was cut by 0 bases, the J end by 0 bases, with 9 bases between. The CDR3 spans 16 residues. CDR3 region: CASSEAGEYSNQPQHF. In DNA, the CDR3 is TGTGCCAGCAGTGAAGCGGGCGAGTATAGCAATCAGCCCCAGCATTTT.

The rearrangement links TRBV6-5 to TRBJ1-6, with 8 bases matching TRBD1. With V trimmed by 2 bases and J by 9 bases, 6 bases remained unmatched. The germline CDR1 and CDR2 sequences are MNHEY and SVGAGI. The length of the CDR3 is 15 residues. The CDR3 DNA reads as TGTGCCAGCAGTTACGACAGGGGAACTTTTTCACCCCTCCACTTT. Residues: CASSYDRGTFSPLHF.

This clone has more than one count but fewer than ten. The chain carries TRBV5-6 and TRBJ2-7; D might be TRBD1 (6 bases). Trimming stripped 2 bases from V and 2 bases from J, with 11 bases between. CDR3 size: 14 residues. Per germline, CDR1 SGHDT and CDR2 YYEEEE. CDR3 DNA: TGTGCCAGCAGCTTAGGGGGACGGACCTACGAGCAGTACTTC. The encoded protein is CASSLGGRTYEQYF.

This chain links TRBV28 with TRBJ2-3; 8 bases map to TRBD2. With V trimmed by 9 bases and J by 2 bases, 4 bases remained unmatched. The CDR3 has 13 amino acids. Looked up from germline, CDR1 is MDHEN and CDR2 is SYDVKM. CDR3 nucleotide sequence: TGTGCCAGTATAGCGGGAAACACAGATACGCAGTATTTT. This translates into CASIAGNTDTQYF.

The chain couples TRBV7-2 to TRBJ2-1, with 7 bases fitting TRBD2. Germline CDR1 reads SGHTA; CDR2 reads FQGNSA. With V trimmed by 3 bases and J by 9 bases, 11 bases remained unmatched. CDR3 length equals 15 residues. CDR3 residues: CASSFRVAGDSEQFF. Here the CDR3 DNA reads TGTGCCAGCAGCTTTCGAGTTGCGGGAGATAGTGAGCAGTTCTTC.

V and J are TRBV19 and TRBJ2-3, with D perhaps matching TRBD2 (6 bases). The CDR3 has 12 amino acids. The germline V and J ends were trimmed by 6 bases and 3 bases, with 7 bases remaining between them. Germline V gene lookup returns CDR1 LNHDA and CDR2 SQIVND (reference sequence). CDR3 nucleotides: TGTGCCAGTAGCGGGAGAACAGATACGCAGTATTTT. Encoded protein: CASSGRTDTQYF.

The chain carries TRBV19 and TRBJ1-1; maybe TRBD1 (6 bases). This CDR3 comprises 14 residues. With 8 bases removed from V and 0 bases from J, the gap between germline ends came to 13 bases. CDR1 is LNHDA and CDR2 is SQIVND in the germline V gene (reference sequence). The CDR3 loop is CASGGQRMNTEAFF. The CDR3 coding sequence is TGTGCCAGTGGCGGACAGCGAATGAACACTGAAGCTTTCTTT.

In its sample, this clone was seen a few times. The chain combines TRBV18 with TRBJ1-6, with 7 bases matching TRBD1. CDR1 and CDR2 (germline): KGHSH, LQKENI. This CDR3 contains 16 residues. V shed 4 bases and J 10 bases; nucleotides not matched to a gene: 13. The CDR3 sequence is CASSLVPGQRESPLHF. DNA of the CDR3: TGTGCCAGCTCACTAGTCCCGGGACAGAGGGAATCACCCCTCCACTTT. The complete variable domain, with remaining parts taken from reference TRBV18 and TRBJ1-6, reads NAGVMQNPRHLVRRRGQEARLRCSPMKGHSHVYWYRQLPEEGLKFMVYLQKENIIDESGMPKERFSAEFPKEGPSILRIQQVVRGDSAAYFCASSLVPGQRESPLHFGNGTRLTVT.

V and J are TRBV7-2 and TRBJ1-1, with TRBD1 matching over 8 bases. The ends lost 1 base at V and 13 bases at J; junction bases unmatched: 2. This CDR3 comprises 11 residues. CDR1 SGHTA and CDR2 FQGNSA come from the germline V gene. CDR3 protein: CASSLETGVFF. The CDR3 DNA sequence: TGTGCCAGCAGCTTAGAGACAGGGGTTTTCTTT.

J is TRBJ2-2 and V is TRBV25-1, with TRBD1 matching 12 bases. The CDR3 totals 16 residues. With 6 bases clipped from V and 7 bases from J, the junction kept 9 bases outside the gene matches. In germline, CDR1 is MGHDK, CDR2 SYGVNS. The CDR3, as DNA: TGTGCCAGCAGCGCCCGGGACAGGGGGCTAAACGGGGAGCTGTTTTTT. Its protein product is CASSARDRGLNGELFF.